The present entry profiles one T cell receptor (beta chain) with its context. TCRbeta library preparation incorporated unique molecular identifiers. TCRdb re-derived calls from the PCR reads in MiXCR, one entry per CDR3 protein. Here the sample spans about 97,000 distinct CDR3 sequences, approximately 6% being singletons. This record belongs to a study of T-cell reconstitution after alpha-beta-depleted transplantation in children. CDR3 size: 14 residues. Trimming at V came to 1 base and at J to 1 base, leaving 1 base not matched to a gene. The receptor's source is a female patient under 10 years old who had a stem cell transplant for Fanconi anemia, so the T cells may come from the graft donor. The material sequenced was PBMCs, mostly from graft donor cells, taken 60 days after TCRalphabeta/CD19-depleted stem cell transplant. The J gene is TRBJ2-7, the V gene TRBV12-3 or TRBV12-4, with TRBD2 identical over 7 bases. DNA of the CDR3: TGTGCCAGCAGTTTAGGGACTAGATCCTACGAGCAGTACTTC. Its protein product is CASSLGTRSYEQYF.